The table lists the clone carrying this TCR beta chain with many counts. Its matching antigen is unknown. The record originates from a study of molecular identifiers for immune sequencing clone quantification. Study-level information: With replicates, the RNA of about 20,000 or 100,000 naive CD8 cells was split five ways and four were sequenced.

Study-wide findings and caveats: With a barcode shared among identical TCR molecules, highly expanded clone sizes could be underestimated. Investigators reportedly could detect spiked Jurkat TCR RNA from one cell among 950,000 or so naive cells.

The V gene lost 0 bases and the J gene lost 5 bases, with 8 bases spanning the gap. Germline loops: CDR1 MGHRA, CDR2 YSYEKL. There are 14 residues in the CDR3. One entry per CDR3 protein, called by TCRdb with MiXCR from the PCR reads. The data show more than 250,000 distinct CDR3 sequences, over 20% seen once. The TCR originated in a human donor in good health. Some libraries in this study had Jurkat cell RNA spiked in. V and J are TRBV4-1 and TRBJ1-5; D gene uncertain. The sample comprised naive CD8+ T cells from blood, with Jurkat cell RNA spiked in. Documented subset: FACS-sorted CD8+CD4-CCR7+CD45RA+ naive T cells. CDR3 sequence: CASSQDKGYQPQHF. As DNA, the CDR3 is TGCGCCAGCAGCCAAGATAAAGGCTATCAGCCCCAGCATTTT.